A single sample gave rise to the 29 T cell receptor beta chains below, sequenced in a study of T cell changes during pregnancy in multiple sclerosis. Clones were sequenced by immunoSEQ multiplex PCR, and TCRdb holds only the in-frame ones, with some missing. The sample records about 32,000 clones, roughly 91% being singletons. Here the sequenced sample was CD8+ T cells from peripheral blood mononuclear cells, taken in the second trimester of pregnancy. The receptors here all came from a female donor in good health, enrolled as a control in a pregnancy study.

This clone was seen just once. The DNA of the CDR3 is TGTGCCAGTACCCCGGGTAGCGGAGGGATAACAGATACGCAGTATTTT. As protein: CASTPGSGGITDTQYF. The chain combines TRBV19 with TRBJ2-3, with D possibly TRBD2 on 6 matching bases. The V and J ends lost 7 bases and 3 bases respectively, with 20 bases between them. Germline assignment: CDR1 LNHDA and CDR2 SQIVND (reference sequence). The CDR3 length is 16 residues.

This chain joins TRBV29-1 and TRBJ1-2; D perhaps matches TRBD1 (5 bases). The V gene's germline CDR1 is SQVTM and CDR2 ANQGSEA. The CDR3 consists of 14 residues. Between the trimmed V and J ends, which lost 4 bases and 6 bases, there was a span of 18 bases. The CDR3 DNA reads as TGCAGCGTTGTATCCTACCAGGGAACAGATGGCTACACCTTC. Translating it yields CSVVSYQGTDGYTF.

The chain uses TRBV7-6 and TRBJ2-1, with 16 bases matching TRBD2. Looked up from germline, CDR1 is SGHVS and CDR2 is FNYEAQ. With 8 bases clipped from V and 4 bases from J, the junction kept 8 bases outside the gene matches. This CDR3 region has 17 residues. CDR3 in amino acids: CASGGTSGGADYNEQFF. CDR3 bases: TGTGCCAGCGGGGGGACTAGCGGGGGGGCTGATTACAATGAGCAGTTCTTC.

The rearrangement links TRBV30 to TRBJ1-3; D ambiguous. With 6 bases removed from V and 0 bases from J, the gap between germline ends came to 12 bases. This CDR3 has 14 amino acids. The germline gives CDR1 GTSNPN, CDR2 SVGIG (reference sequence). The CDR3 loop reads CACLPGSSGNTIYF. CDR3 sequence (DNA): TGTGCCTGCCTCCCGGGAAGCTCTGGAAACACCATATATTTT.

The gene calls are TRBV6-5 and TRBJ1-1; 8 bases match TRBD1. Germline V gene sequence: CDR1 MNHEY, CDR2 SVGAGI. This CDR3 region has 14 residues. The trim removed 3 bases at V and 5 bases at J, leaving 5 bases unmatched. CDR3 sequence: CASSYDRGGTEAFF. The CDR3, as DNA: TGTGCCAGCAGTTATGACAGGGGAGGGACTGAAGCTTTCTTT.

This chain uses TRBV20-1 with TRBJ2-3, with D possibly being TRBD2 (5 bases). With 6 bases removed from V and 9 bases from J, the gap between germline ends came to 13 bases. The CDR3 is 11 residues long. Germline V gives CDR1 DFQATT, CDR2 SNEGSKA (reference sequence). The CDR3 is CSAPQSGTQYF. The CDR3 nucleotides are TGCAGTGCCCCCCAGTCGGGAACGCAGTATTTT.

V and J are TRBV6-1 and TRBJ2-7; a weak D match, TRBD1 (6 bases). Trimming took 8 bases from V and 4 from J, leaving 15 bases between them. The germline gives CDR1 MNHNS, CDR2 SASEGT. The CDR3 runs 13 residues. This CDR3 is CASSGTGLYEQYF. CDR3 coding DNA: TGTGCCAGCTCAGGAACAGGGTTGTACGAGCAGTACTTC.

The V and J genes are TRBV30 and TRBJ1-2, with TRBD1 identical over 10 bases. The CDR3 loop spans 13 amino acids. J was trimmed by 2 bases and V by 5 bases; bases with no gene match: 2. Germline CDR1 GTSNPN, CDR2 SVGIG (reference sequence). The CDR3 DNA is TGTGCCTGGCGGGACAGGGGCAACTATGGCTACACCTTC. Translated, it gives CAWRDRGNYGYTF.

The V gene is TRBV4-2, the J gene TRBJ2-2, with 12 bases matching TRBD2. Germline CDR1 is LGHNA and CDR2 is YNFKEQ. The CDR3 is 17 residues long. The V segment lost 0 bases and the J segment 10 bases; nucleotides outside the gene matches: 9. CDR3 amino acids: CASSQEGLAGGPSELFF. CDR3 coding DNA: TGTGCCAGCAGCCAAGAAGGCCTAGCGGGGGGGCCATCGGAGCTGTTTTTT.

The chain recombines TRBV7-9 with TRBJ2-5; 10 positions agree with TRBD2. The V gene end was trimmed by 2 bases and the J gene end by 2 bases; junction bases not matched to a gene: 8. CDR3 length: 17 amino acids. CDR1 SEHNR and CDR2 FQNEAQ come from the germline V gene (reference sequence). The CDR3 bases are TGTGCCAGCAGCTTATGGGGGCGGGGACTAGCGCAAGAGACCCAGTACTTC. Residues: CASSLWGRGLAQETQYF.

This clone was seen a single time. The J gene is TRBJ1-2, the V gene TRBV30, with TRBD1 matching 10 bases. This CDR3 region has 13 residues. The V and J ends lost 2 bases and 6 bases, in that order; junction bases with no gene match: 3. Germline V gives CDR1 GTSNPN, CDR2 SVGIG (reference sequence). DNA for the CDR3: TGTGCCTGGAGTCGCGGGACAGGGGATGGCTACACCTTC. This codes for CAWSRGTGDGYTF.

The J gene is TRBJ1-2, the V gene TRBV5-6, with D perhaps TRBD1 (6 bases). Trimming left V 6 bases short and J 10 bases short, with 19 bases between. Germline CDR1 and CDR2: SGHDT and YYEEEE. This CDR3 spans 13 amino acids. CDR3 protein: CASNSWGGADYTF. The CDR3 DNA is TGTGCCAGCAACTCGTGGGGGGGGGCTGACTACACCTTC.

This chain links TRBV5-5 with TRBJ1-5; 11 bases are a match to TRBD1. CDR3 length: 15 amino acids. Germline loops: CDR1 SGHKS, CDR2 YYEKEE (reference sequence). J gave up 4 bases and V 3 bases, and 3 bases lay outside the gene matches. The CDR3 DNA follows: TGTGCCAGCAGCTCGGGACAGGGGGGAAATCAGCCCCAGCATTTT. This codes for CASSSGQGGNQPQHF.

The CDR3 region is CASSSLRRDYGYTF. The CDR3 DNA sequence: TGCGCCAGCAGCTCCTTACGGAGGGACTATGGCTACACCTTC. The V call is TRBV4-3, the J call TRBJ1-2; D remains unclear. V lost 5 bases and J lost 3, with 13 bases in between. The CDR3 runs to 14 residues. Germline CDR1 LGHNA, CDR2 YSLEER.

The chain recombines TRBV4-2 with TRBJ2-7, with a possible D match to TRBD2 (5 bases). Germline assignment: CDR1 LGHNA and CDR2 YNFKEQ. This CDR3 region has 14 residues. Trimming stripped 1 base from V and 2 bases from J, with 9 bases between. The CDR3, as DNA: TGTGCCAGCAGCCAAGCTCGGCGGGCCTACGAGCAGTACTTC. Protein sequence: CASSQARRAYEQYF.

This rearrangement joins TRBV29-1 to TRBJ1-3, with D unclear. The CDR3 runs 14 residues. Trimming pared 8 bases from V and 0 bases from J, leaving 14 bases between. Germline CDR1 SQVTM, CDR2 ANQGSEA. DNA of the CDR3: TGCAGCACTAGGGAGGGTGACTCTGGAAACACCATATATTTT. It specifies CSTREGDSGNTIYF.

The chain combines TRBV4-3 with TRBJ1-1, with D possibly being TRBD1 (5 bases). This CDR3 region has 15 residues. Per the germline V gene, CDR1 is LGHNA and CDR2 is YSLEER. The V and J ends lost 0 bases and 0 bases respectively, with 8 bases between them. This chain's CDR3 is CASSQDETVNTEAFF. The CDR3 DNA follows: TGCGCCAGCAGCCAAGATGAGACAGTGAACACTGAAGCTTTCTTT.

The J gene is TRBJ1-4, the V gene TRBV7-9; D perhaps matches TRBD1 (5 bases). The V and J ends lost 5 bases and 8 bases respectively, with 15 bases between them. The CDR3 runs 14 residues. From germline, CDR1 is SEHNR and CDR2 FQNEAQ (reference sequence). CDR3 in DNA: TGTGCCAGCAGCCGCGGGGCAGGGTCGGAAAAACTGTTTTTT. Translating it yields CASSRGAGSEKLFF.

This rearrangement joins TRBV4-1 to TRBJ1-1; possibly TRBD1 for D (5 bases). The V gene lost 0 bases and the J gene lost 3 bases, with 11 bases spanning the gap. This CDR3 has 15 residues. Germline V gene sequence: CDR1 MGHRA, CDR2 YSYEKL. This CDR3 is CASSQDRAEDTEAFF. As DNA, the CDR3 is TGCGCCAGCAGCCAAGACAGGGCCGAGGACACTGAAGCTTTCTTT.

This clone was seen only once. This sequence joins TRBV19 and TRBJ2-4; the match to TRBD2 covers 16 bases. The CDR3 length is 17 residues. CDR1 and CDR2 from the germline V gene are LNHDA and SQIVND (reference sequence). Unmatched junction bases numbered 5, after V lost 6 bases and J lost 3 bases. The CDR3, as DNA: TGTGCCAGTAGGGGACTAGCGGGGGGGCCGGGCAAAAACATTCAGTACTTC. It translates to CASRGLAGGPGKNIQYF.

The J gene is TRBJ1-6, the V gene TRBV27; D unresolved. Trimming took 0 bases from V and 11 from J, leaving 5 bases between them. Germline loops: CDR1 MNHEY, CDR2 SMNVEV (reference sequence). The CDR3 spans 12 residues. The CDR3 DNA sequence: TGTGCCAGCAGTTTATCGTCGGCACCCCTCCACTTT. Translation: CASSLSSAPLHF.

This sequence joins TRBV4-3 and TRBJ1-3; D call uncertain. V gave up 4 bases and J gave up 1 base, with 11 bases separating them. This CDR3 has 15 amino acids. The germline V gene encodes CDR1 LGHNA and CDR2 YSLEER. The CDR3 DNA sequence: TGCGCCAGCAGCCTCGGGCGGGGTTCTGGAAACACCATATATTTT. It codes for CASSLGRGSGNTIYF.

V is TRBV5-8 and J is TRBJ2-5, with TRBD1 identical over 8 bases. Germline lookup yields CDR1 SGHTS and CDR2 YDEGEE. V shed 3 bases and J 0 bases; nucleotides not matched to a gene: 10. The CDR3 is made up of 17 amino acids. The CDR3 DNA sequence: TGTGCCAGCAGCTCCAAAGACAGGGGATGGTACCAAGAGACCCAGTACTTC. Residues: CASSSKDRGWYQETQYF.

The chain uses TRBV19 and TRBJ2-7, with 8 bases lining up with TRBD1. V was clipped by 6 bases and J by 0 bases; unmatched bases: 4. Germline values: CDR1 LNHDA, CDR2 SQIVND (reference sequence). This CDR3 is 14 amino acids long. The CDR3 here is CASSGQGSSYEQYF. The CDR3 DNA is TGTGCCAGTAGCGGACAGGGCAGCTCCTACGAGCAGTACTTC.

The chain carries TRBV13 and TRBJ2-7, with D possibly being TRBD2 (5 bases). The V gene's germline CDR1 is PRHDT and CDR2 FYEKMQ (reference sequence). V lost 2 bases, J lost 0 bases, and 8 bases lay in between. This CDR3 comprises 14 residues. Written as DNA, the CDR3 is TGTGCCAGCAGCTTATCACGGGACTCCTACGAGCAGTACTTC. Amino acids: CASSLSRDSYEQYF.

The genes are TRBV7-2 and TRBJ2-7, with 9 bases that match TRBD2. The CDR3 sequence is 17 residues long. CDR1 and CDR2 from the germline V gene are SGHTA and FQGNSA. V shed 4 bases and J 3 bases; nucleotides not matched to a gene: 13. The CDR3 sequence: CASSYGLGGGEVYEQYF. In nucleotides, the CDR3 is TGTGCCAGCAGCTACGGTCTGGGCGGGGGGGAAGTCTACGAGCAGTACTTC.

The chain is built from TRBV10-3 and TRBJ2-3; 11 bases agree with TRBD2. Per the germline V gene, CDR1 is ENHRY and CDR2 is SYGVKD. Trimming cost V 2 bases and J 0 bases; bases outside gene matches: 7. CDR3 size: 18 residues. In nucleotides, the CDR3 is TGTGCCATCAGTGAGCCTCCGACTAGCGGGGATAGCACAGATACGCAGTATTTT. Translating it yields CAISEPPTSGDSTDTQYF.

The CDR3 nucleotides are TGCGCCAGCAGCCGCCTAACAGGGGCCACCGGGGAGCTGTTTTTT. Amino acids: CASSRLTGATGELFF. The V call is TRBV4-3, the J call TRBJ2-2; 7 nucleotides line up with TRBD1. The trim removed 4 bases at V and 4 bases at J, leaving 6 bases unmatched. CDR3 size: 15 residues. Germline CDR1 is LGHNA and CDR2 is YSLEER.

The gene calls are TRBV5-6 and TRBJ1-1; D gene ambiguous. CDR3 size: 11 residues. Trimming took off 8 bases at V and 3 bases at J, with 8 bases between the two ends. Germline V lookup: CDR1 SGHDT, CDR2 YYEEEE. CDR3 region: CASGGDTEAFF. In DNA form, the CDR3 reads TGTGCCAGTGGCGGGGACACTGAAGCTTTCTTT.